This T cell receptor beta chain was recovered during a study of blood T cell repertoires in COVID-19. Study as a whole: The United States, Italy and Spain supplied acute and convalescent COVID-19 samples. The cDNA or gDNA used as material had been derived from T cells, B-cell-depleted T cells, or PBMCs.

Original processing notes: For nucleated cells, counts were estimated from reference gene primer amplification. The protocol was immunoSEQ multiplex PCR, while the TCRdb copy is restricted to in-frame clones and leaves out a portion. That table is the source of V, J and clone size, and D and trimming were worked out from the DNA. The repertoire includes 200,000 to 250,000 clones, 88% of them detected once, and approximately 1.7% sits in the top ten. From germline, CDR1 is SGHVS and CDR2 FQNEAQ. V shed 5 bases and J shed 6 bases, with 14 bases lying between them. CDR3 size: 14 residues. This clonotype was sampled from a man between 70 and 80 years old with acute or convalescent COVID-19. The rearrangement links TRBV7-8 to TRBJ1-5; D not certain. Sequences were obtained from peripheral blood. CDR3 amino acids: CASSIDIWFQPQHF. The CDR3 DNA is TGTGCCAGCAGCATTGACATTTGGTTTCAGCCCCAGCATTTT.